Shown below are 16 T cell receptor beta chains from a single sample sequenced in a study of technical replicates of blood from a few donors. Method: immunoSEQ multiplex PCR; TCRdb's copy keeps in-frame clones and lacks some. The table lists around 76,000 clones, around 97% of them singletons. The sequenced sample consisted of T cells isolated from PBMCs. These receptors were collected from a human donor in good health.

V usage is TRBV2 and J usage is TRBJ1-6, with TRBD1 as a possible D gene (6 bases). Germline CDR1 SNHLY, CDR2 FYNNEI. The CDR3 has 15 residues. V lost 6 bases, J lost 3 bases, and 12 bases lay in between. The CDR3 here is CASREQGFYNSPLHF. The CDR3 DNA reads TGTGCCAGCAGGGAGCAGGGGTTCTATAATTCACCCCTCCACTTT. The full variable domain, its missing parts supplied by reference TRBV2 and TRBJ1-6, is EPEVTQTPSHQVTQMGQEVILRCVPISNHLYFYWYRQILGQKVEFLVSFYNNEISEKSEIFDDQFSVERPDGSNFTLKIRSTKLEDSAMYFCASREQGFYNSPLHFGNGTRLTVT.

The rearrangement links TRBV9 to TRBJ2-1, with TRBD1 matching over 8 bases. V trimming: 0 bases; J trimming: 8 bases; junction bases outside the gene matches: 7. Per the germline V gene, CDR1 is SGDLS and CDR2 is YYNGEE. The CDR3 totals 15 residues. The CDR3 nucleotides read TGTGCCAGCAGCGTAGAAGACAGGGGCGGCGATGAGCAGTTCTTC. It is translated as CASSVEDRGGDEQFF.

The chain uses TRBV2 and TRBJ2-5; TRBD2 matches 13 bases. Germline values: CDR1 SNHLY, CDR2 FYNNEI. V trimming: 6 bases; J trimming: 5 bases; junction bases outside the gene matches: 6. CDR3 length: 15 amino acids. CDR3 DNA sequence: TGTGCCAGCAGAGGACTAGCGGGGGCCGGGGAGACCCAGTACTTC. Its protein is CASRGLAGAGETQYF.

The genes are TRBV2 and TRBJ1-5; a possible D gene is TRBD1 (5 bases). Deletions cut 2 bases from V and 3 bases from J, with 17 bases between. This CDR3 is 17 amino acids long. In germline, CDR1 is SNHLY, CDR2 FYNNEI. The CDR3 reads CASSETQGRGVNQPQHF. CDR3 in DNA: TGTGCCAGCAGTGAAACGCAGGGTCGGGGGGTCAATCAGCCCCAGCATTTT. The whole variable domain, remainder taken from reference TRBV2 and TRBJ1-5, is EPEVTQTPSHQVTQMGQEVILRCVPISNHLYFYWYRQILGQKVEFLVSFYNNEISEKSEIFDDQFSVERPDGSNFTLKIRSTKLEDSAMYFCASSETQGRGVNQPQHFGDGTRLSIL.

This clone was picked up one time. V usage is TRBV10-1 and J usage is TRBJ1-1, with 9 bases matching TRBD1. Germline CDR1 reads WNHNN; CDR2 reads SYGVQD (reference sequence). CDR3 length: 14 residues. V was pared by 4 bases and J by 2 bases, with 2 bases of the junction left unmatched. CDR3 loop: CASSAGQGNTEAFF. CDR3 nucleotide sequence: TGCGCCAGCAGTGCGGGACAGGGTAACACTGAAGCTTTCTTT.

The chain employs TRBV10-1 and TRBJ2-3; D is perhaps TRBD2 (6 bases). CDR3 length equals 14 residues. Trimming removed 2 bases at V and 0 bases at J, with 6 bases between. Germline V gives CDR1 WNHNN, CDR2 SYGVQD (reference sequence). CDR3 protein: CASSEGTSTDTQYF. CDR3 bases: TGCGCCAGCAGTGAGGGGACTAGCACAGATACGCAGTATTTT.

The chain combines TRBV9 with TRBJ2-5; the D gene is possibly TRBD1 (6 bases). Trimming took off 4 bases at V and 4 bases at J, with 14 bases between the two ends. The CDR3 contains 14 residues. The germline CDR1 and CDR2 sequences are SGDLS and YYNGEE. This CDR3 is CASSPNRVLETQYF. The CDR3 coding sequence is TGTGCCAGCAGCCCGAACAGGGTTCTAGAGACCCAGTACTTC. The full variable domain, in which reference TRBV9 and TRBJ2-5 provide the parts outside the CDR3, is DSGVTQTPKHLITATGQRVTLRCSPRSGDLSVYWYQQSLDQGLQFLIQYYNGEERAKGNILERFSAQQFPDLHSELNLSSLELGDSALYFCASSPNRVLETQYFGPGTRLLVL.

This chain connects TRBV11-2 to TRBJ2-5, with TRBD1 matching over 7 bases. CDR1 and CDR2 (germline): SGHAT, FQNNGV. Losses at the gene ends were 5 bases for V and 3 bases for J; bases not matched to a gene: 6. This CDR3 region has 14 residues. The CDR3 DNA sequence: TGTGCCAGCAGCCAAGGGACAGCAGAAGAGACCCAGTACTTC. Translated: CASSQGTAEETQYF.

The rearrangement joins TRBV18 to TRBJ2-3; D not resolved. V was cut by 3 bases and J by 0 bases, with 16 bases left in between. Germline V gives CDR1 KGHSH, CDR2 LQKENI. This CDR3 is built from 17 residues. CDR3 residues: CASSPERTASSTDTQYF. CDR3 bases: TGTGCCAGCTCACCGGAGAGAACGGCATCTAGCACAGATACGCAGTATTTT. Looking up the rest from reference TRBV18 and TRBJ2-3 gives the full variable domain: NAGVMQNPRHLVRRRGQEARLRCSPMKGHSHVYWYRQLPEEGLKFMVYLQKENIIDESGMPKERFSAEFPKEGPSILRIQQVVRGDSAAYFCASSPERTASSTDTQYFGPGTRLTVL.

The genes are TRBV2 and TRBJ1-6, with 8 bases matching TRBD1. The length of the CDR3 is 15 residues. J was trimmed by 1 base and V by 6 bases; bases with no gene match: 2. CDR1 and CDR2 from the germline V gene are SNHLY and FYNNEI. CDR3 sequence reads: CASSRTGSYNSPLHF. CDR3 in DNA: TGTGCCAGCAGCCGGACAGGGTCCTATAATTCACCCCTCCACTTT.

The chain joins TRBV27 to TRBJ2-7; D possibly corresponds to TRBD1 (7 bases). This CDR3 is 18 amino acids long. V dropped 4 bases and J dropped 2 bases, with 24 bases sitting between them. CDR1 and CDR2 from the germline V gene are MNHEY and SMNVEV (reference sequence). The DNA of the CDR3 is TGTGCCAGCAGTTCTTTGGGGGGAGGAGGGACAGCCACCTACGAGCAGTACTTC. Translated: CASSSLGGGGTATYEQYF.

The V call is TRBV5-1, the J call TRBJ2-3; TRBD2 agrees at 10 bases. With V trimmed by 1 base and J by 5 bases, 13 bases remained unmatched. Germline V gene sequence: CDR1 SGHRS, CDR2 YFSETQ. The CDR3 totals 18 residues. The CDR3 spells CASSLNLLPGLAKDTQYF. The CDR3 DNA follows: TGCGCCAGCAGCTTGAATCTCCTTCCGGGACTAGCGAAAGATACGCAGTATTTT.

The V gene is TRBV7-9, the J gene TRBJ2-3, with TRBD2 matching over 12 bases. The V and J ends lost 7 bases and 1 base, in that order; junction bases with no gene match: 15. The CDR3 covers 19 residues. Germline lookup yields CDR1 SEHNR and CDR2 FQNEAQ (reference sequence). Here the CDR3 reads CASKPTLAGGPVRTDTQYF. As DNA, the CDR3 is TGTGCCAGCAAACCCACCCTAGCGGGGGGGCCAGTCCGCACAGATACGCAGTATTTT.

The chain links TRBV2 to TRBJ2-2, with TRBD1 identical over 8 bases. The CDR3 has 16 residues. Looked up from germline, CDR1 is SNHLY and CDR2 is FYNNEI. The ends lost 2 bases at V and 2 bases at J; junction bases unmatched: 4. The CDR3 reads CASSEPGGLNTGELFF. DNA for the CDR3: TGTGCCAGCAGTGAACCAGGGGGCCTAAACACCGGGGAGCTGTTTTTT.

This sequence joins TRBV5-6 and TRBJ2-1; D may be TRBD1 (6 bases). This CDR3 is 13 amino acids long. In germline, CDR1 is SGHDT, CDR2 YYEEEE. Trimming took 1 base from V and 9 from J, leaving 11 bases between them. CDR3 loop: CASSLTEGVEQFF. CDR3 DNA: TGTGCCAGCAGCTTGACCGAGGGGGTTGAGCAGTTCTTC. Full variable domain (outside the CDR3, taken from reference TRBV5-6 and TRBJ2-1): DAGVTQSPTHLIKTRGQQVTLRCSPKSGHDTVSWYQQALGQGPQFIFQYYEEEERQRGNFPDRFSGHQFPNYSSELNVNALLLGDSALYLCASSLTEGVEQFFGPGTRLTVL.

J is TRBJ1-1 and V is TRBV6-1; D is uncertain. The ends were cut back, 2 bases at V and 5 bases at J, with 15 bases in the middle. The CDR3 runs to 15 residues. CDR1 is MNHNS and CDR2 is SASEGT in the germline V gene. CDR3 coding DNA: TGTGCCAGCAGTGAAACGCCAGCAGGATGGACTGAAGCTTTCTTT. The encoded protein is CASSETPAGWTEAFF.